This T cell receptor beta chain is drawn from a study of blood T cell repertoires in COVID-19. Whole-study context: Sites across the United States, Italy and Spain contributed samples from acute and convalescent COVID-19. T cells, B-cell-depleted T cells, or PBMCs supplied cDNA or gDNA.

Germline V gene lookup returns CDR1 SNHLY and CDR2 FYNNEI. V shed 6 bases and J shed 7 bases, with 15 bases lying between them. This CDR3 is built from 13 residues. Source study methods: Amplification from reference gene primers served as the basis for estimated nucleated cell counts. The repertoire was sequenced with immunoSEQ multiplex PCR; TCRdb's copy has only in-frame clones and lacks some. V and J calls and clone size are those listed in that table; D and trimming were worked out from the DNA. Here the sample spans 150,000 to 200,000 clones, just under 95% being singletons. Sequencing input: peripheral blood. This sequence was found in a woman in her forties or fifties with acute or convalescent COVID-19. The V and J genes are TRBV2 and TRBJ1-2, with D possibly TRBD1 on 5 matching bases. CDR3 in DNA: TGTGCCAGCAGCCTAGGGGTTCTGGGTGGCTACACCTTC. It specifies CASSLGVLGGYTF. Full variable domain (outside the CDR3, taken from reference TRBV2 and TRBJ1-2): EPEVTQTPSHQVTQMGQEVILRCVPISNHLYFYWYRQILGQKVEFLVSFYNNEISEKSEIFDDQFSVERPDGSNFTLKIRSTKLEDSAMYFCASSLGVLGGYTFGSGTRLTVV.